This T cell receptor (beta chain) emerged from a study of response to subunit inactivated influenza vaccine. This clonotype was picked up a small number of times. From the RT-PCR reads, TCRdb called clonotypes with MiXCR, one entry per CDR3 protein. The profile shows hundreds of thousands of distinct CDR3 sequences, approximately 10% of them singletons. The CDR3 contains 12 residues. Trimming pared 4 bases from V and 13 bases from J, leaving 13 bases between. Germline V CDR1 and CDR2: KGHDR, SFDVKD. This sample also belongs to another study, concerning T cells expressing NK-cell markers. From that study: Template switching by 5'RACE with UMIs generated the TCR beta cDNA. Once again these clonotypes came out on top in the CD3+CD56-NKG2C+ fraction of four donors.

The rearrangement joins TRBV24-1 to TRBJ2-1, with D maybe TRBD1 (6 bases). The receptor's source is a man aged 50 to 60 who received an inactivated influenza vaccine. Sample: PBMCs from blood, taken on the day of vaccination. The CDR3 is CATSEAGESQFF. CDR3 DNA sequence: TGTGCCACCAGTGAAGCAGGGGAGAGCCAGTTCTTC.